This TCR beta chain is drawn from a study of radiation and T cells in renal cell carcinoma. Study conclusions and caveats: From baseline, blood top tumor clonotypes peaked at 2 weeks post-radiation.

The repertoire was sequenced with immunoSEQ multiplex PCR; TCRdb's copy has only in-frame clones and lacks some. Altogether about 83,000 clones are present, 83% being singletons, with the ten largest covering 2% to 3%. Time point defined: blood 4 weeks post-SBRT, at nephrectomy. Noted treatment: 15 Gy SBRT to primary tumor, nephrectomy 4 weeks later. Nephrectomy followed 15 Gy stereotactic body radiation by 4 weeks. After SBRT, blood was collected at 2 and 4 weeks, plus baseline. The patient's renal cell carcinoma had clear cell pathology. As concerns this clone: Its target is not known.

Germline CDR1 is MNHEY and CDR2 is SVGAGI. The CDR3 extends over 14 amino acids. The V and J ends lost 7 bases and 7 bases, in that order; junction bases with no gene match: 12. The input for sequencing was blood, taken from a patient whose treatment included radiotherapy and nephrectomy. This chain joins TRBV6-5 and TRBJ1-2, with 7 bases aligning to TRBD1. This clonotype was sampled from a woman in her sixties with renal cell carcinoma. CDR3 sequence (DNA): TGTGCCAGCACCCGACAGGGAGGGAGCGCTGGCTACACCTTC. It specifies CASTRQGGSAGYTF.